Below, 17 T cell receptor beta chains from the same sample are listed, as sequenced in a study of regulatory T cells in long-lasting Graves disease. To make TCR beta libraries, researchers used iRepertoire HTBI primers and Arm-PCR of CDR3 regions. MiXCR, applied by TCRdb to the multiplex PCR reads, yields one record per CDR3 protein. The top ten hold around 27% of the sample, which has roughly 320,000 distinct CDR3 sequences, roughly 17% seen once. The time point was: newly diagnosed GD, antithyroid drugs for less than 3 months. From RNA extracted from PBMCs, the TCR library was made. This same sample was also taken into another study, of T cells in Graves' hyperthyroidism and ophthalmopathy.

The sample consisted of peripheral blood mononuclear cells (PBMCs), taken at new diagnosis, from a patient treated with antithyroid drugs. The origin of the receptors is a man in his forties with Graves disease.

This clonotype was observed at least ten times. The CDR3 spells CSASGASGSNQPQHF. CDR3 nucleotides: TGCAGTGCTAGTGGGGCCTCTGGCAGCAATCAGCCCCAGCATTTT. The chain employs TRBV20-1 and TRBJ1-5, with D tentatively TRBD1 (5 bases). Trimming left V 3 bases short and J 1 base short, with 13 bases between. The CDR3 contains 15 residues. Germline V gene lookup returns CDR1 DFQATT and CDR2 SNEGSKA (reference sequence).

The sample holds many counts of this clonotype. The rearrangement links TRBV2 to TRBJ1-5, with no clear D. Germline CDR1 SNHLY, CDR2 FYNNEI. V dropped 5 bases and J dropped 4 bases, with 12 bases sitting between them. The CDR3 length is 14 residues. CDR3 loop: CASSTLKENQPQHF. The CDR3 coding sequence is TGTGCCAGCAGTACCCTTAAGGAAAATCAGCCCCAGCATTTT.

The table lists this clonotype with many counts. This chain joins TRBV12-3 or TRBV12-4 and TRBJ1-2; the match to TRBD1 covers 7 bases. J lost 4 bases, V lost 6 bases, and 11 bases had no gene match. The CDR3 runs to 15 residues. This CDR3 is CASRRDRDRPYGYTF. CDR3 nucleotide sequence: TGTGCCAGCAGGAGAGACCGGGACAGACCCTATGGCTACACCTTC.

In its sample, this clonotype was seen many times. The J gene is TRBJ1-1, the V gene TRBV28, with D unresolved. The CDR3 is 14 amino acids. Germline CDR1 MDHEN, CDR2 SYDVKM. The germline V and J ends were trimmed by 9 bases and 0 bases, with 14 bases remaining between them. In DNA form, the CDR3 reads TGTGCCAGTCGCCGATCGATAATGAACACTGAAGCTTTCTTT. Translating gives CASRRSIMNTEAFF. Full variable domain (rest looked up from reference TRBV28 and TRBJ1-1): DVKVTQSSRYLVKRTGEKVFLECVQDMDHENMFWYRQDPGLGLRLIYFSYDVKMKEKGDIPEGYSVSREKKERFSLILESASTNQTSMYLCASRRSIMNTEAFFGQGTRLTVV.

This clonotype was picked up a small number of times. The chain carries TRBV5-1 and TRBJ2-5; D is ambiguous. The germline V and J ends were trimmed by 4 bases and 0 bases, with 10 bases remaining between them. Per germline, CDR1 SGHRS and CDR2 YFSETQ. The CDR3 contains 14 residues. CDR3 protein: CASSPAPNQETQYF. The CDR3 DNA follows: TGCGCCAGCAGCCCCGCCCCCAACCAAGAGACCCAGTACTTC.

The chain uses TRBV6-1 and TRBJ2-6; D is unresolved. Germline V gives CDR1 MNHNS, CDR2 SASEGT. The CDR3 spans 16 residues. V was shortened by 1 base and J by 0 bases, with 7 bases between the two germline ends. In DNA, the CDR3 is TGTGCCAGCAGTGAAGGGATCCCCTCTGGGGCCAACGTCCTGACTTTC. Its protein is CASSEGIPSGANVLTF.

This clonotype has ten or more counts. The chain carries TRBV27 and TRBJ2-1, with 7 bases identical to TRBD2. Germline V gene sequence: CDR1 MNHEY, CDR2 SMNVEV (reference sequence). This CDR3 region has 15 residues. V dropped 3 bases and J dropped 3; count of bases not matched to a gene: 5. CDR3 nucleotides: TGTGCCAGCAGTTTCCCCGGGGGGAACTACAATGAGCAGTTCTTC. Translation: CASSFPGGNYNEQFF.

A remark on this clonotype: A much more abundant neighbour one base away suggests this may be a read error. The chain has TRBV20-1 and TRBJ2-7, with D hard to call. The CDR3 spans 11 residues. Trimming took 6 bases from V and 6 from J, leaving 12 bases between them. Germline V CDR1 and CDR2: DFQATT, SNEGSKA (reference sequence). The CDR3 here is CSADGTCEQYF. CDR3 nucleotides: TGCAGTGCCGACGGTACCTGCGAGCAGTACTTC.

This clonotype was seen repeatedly, ten times or more. The chain joins TRBV2 to TRBJ2-3, with 8 positions matching TRBD2. V was pared by 10 bases and J by 1 base, with 13 bases of the junction left unmatched. The V gene's germline CDR1 is SNHLY and CDR2 FYNNEI. The CDR3 is made up of 16 amino acids. The CDR3 loop reads CATHSQYSGGTDTQYF. The CDR3 nucleotides are TGTGCCACCCACTCCCAGTATAGCGGGGGCACAGATACGCAGTATTTT. Combining the CDR3 with reference TRBV2 and TRBJ2-3 gives the whole variable domain EPEVTQTPSHQVTQMGQEVILRCVPISNHLYFYWYRQILGQKVEFLVSFYNNEISEKSEIFDDQFSVERPDGSNFTLKIRSTKLEDSAMYFCATHSQYSGGTDTQYFGPGTRLTVL.

There are many counts of this clonotype. The gene calls are TRBV27 and TRBJ2-1; the match to TRBD1 covers 7 bases. Per the germline V gene, CDR1 is MNHEY and CDR2 is SMNVEV (reference sequence). The V gene end was trimmed by 4 bases and the J gene end by 10 bases; junction bases not matched to a gene: 7. The CDR3 has 13 residues. This CDR3 is CASSSPRGGEQFF. CDR3 sequence (DNA): TGTGCCAGCAGTTCCCCCAGAGGGGGCGAGCAGTTCTTC.

Points on this clonotype: A much larger clone lies a single base off, so this may be a read error. This sequence joins TRBV2 and TRBJ1-6; 7 bases align to TRBD1. The CDR3 is 16 residues long. The germline V gene encodes CDR1 SNHLY and CDR2 FYNNEI. The CDR3 DNA is TGTGCCAGCAGTCGTCCCGGGACAGTCTATAATTCACCCCCCCACTTT. Encoded protein: CASSRPGTVYNSPPHF.

This clonotype has ten or more counts. This chain joins TRBV5-1 and TRBJ2-1; 9 bases line up with TRBD2. V was pared by 0 bases and J by 4 bases, with 8 bases of the junction left unmatched. The CDR3 runs to 17 residues. Germline values: CDR1 SGHRS, CDR2 YFSETQ. CDR3 sequence (DNA): TGCGCCAGCAGCTTGGGGCCCGCGGGGGGGGTATACAATGAGCAGTTCTTC. It yields the protein CASSLGPAGGVYNEQFF.

The CDR3 coding sequence is TGTGCCAGCAGCTTGGACTCGGTGGGGAGCGGGGCCTATGAAAAACTGTTTTTT. This codes for CASSLDSVGSGAYEKLFF. V usage is TRBV5-5 and J usage is TRBJ1-4; TRBD1 might be the D (5 bases). Trimming pared 0 bases from V and 6 bases from J, leaving 21 bases between. Germline CDR1 reads SGHKS; CDR2 reads YYEKEE (reference sequence). The length of the CDR3 is 18 residues.

Ten or more counts support this clonotype. J is TRBJ1-4 and V is TRBV19; D is unclear. Germline CDR1 is LNHDA and CDR2 is SQIVND (reference sequence). The germline V and J ends were trimmed by 7 bases and 0 bases, with 9 bases remaining between them. The CDR3 spans 14 residues. Written as DNA, the CDR3 is TGTGCCAGTACCGGGCGCTCAACTAATGAAAAACTGTTTTTT. The encoded protein is CASTGRSTNEKLFF.

This sequence joins TRBV14 and TRBJ2-5, with D possibly TRBD2 on 5 matching bases. Per the germline V gene, CDR1 is SGHDN and CDR2 is FVKESK. The CDR3 contains 16 residues. V was cut by 1 base and J by 7 bases, with 19 bases left in between. CDR3 nucleotide sequence: TGTGCCAGCAGCCAAGTCAGTCCGAATCTTGGAGGGACCCAGTACTTC. Translated, it gives CASSQVSPNLGGTQYF.

This clonotype was seen many times. The chain is built from TRBV2 and TRBJ2-2, with 8 bases aligning to TRBD2. There are 14 residues in the CDR3. Trimming took 7 bases from V and 5 from J; bases not matched to a gene: 6. From germline, CDR1 is SNHLY and CDR2 FYNNEI. CDR3 nucleotides: TGTGCCAGCAATCCGACTAGCGCAACCGGGGAGCTGTTTTTT. Amino acids: CASNPTSATGELFF.

This chain uses TRBV25-1 with TRBJ2-1, with D possibly TRBD1 on 6 matching bases. Looked up from germline, CDR1 is MGHDK and CDR2 is SYGVNS. The CDR3 has 14 amino acids. Trimming cost V 4 bases and J 4 bases, with 11 bases left between them. CDR3 residues: CASSGGTYYNEQFF. CDR3 DNA sequence: TGTGCCAGCAGTGGGGGGACATATTACAATGAGCAGTTCTTC.